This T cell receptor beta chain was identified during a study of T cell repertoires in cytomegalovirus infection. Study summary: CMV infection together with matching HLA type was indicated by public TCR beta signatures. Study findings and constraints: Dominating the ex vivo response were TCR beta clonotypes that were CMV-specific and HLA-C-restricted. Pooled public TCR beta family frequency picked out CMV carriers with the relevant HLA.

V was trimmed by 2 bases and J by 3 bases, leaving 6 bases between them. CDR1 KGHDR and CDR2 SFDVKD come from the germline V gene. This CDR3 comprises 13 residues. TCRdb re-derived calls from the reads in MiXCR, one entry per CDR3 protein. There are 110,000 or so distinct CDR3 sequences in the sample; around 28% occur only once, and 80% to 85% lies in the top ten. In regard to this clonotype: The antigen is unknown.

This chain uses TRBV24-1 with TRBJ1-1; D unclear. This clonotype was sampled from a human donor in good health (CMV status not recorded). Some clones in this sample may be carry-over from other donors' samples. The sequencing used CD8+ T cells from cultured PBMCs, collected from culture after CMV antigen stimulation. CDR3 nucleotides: TGTGCCACCAGTGATTGGATGTACACTGAAGCTTTCTTT. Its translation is CATSDWMYTEAFF.